Reported below is one TCR beta chain. Its matching antigen is unknown. From germline, CDR1 is SGDLS and CDR2 YYNGEE. This CDR3 spans 13 amino acids. The V gene lost 4 bases and the J gene lost 10 bases, with 15 bases spanning the gap. The sample is drawn from a study of cytomegalovirus exposure and HLA in healthy donors. Overall study findings and caveats: A missense variant in DCLRE1C was later tied to TCR beta V- and J-gene trimming.

In the PCR, 60 Vbeta and 13 Jbeta primers were used. The repertoire was sequenced with immunoSEQ multiplex PCR; TCRdb's copy has only in-frame clones and lacks some. In the table there are 150,000 to 200,000 clones, more than 60% of which are singletons. Sequencing was performed on PBMCs. The V gene is TRBV9, the J gene TRBJ2-1; possibly TRBD1 for D (6 bases). The sequence came from a woman between 35 and 50 years old in good health and CMV-seropositive. The CDR3 DNA reads as TGTGCCAGCAGCTCGGGACACACGGTCGAGCAGTTCTTC. Protein product: CASSSGHTVEQFF.